Below are 17 T cell receptor beta chains sequenced from a single sample in a study of blood T cell repertoires in COVID-19. The repertoire was sequenced with immunoSEQ multiplex PCR; TCRdb's copy has only in-frame clones and lacks some. The table lists around 60,000 clones, approximately 82% of them singletons. The sample consisted of peripheral blood. The receptor source for this set is a woman older than 75 with acute or convalescent COVID-19.

In this sample, this clone turned up a few times. The chain joins TRBV27 to TRBJ2-7; TRBD1 is a possible D gene (5 bases). Germline CDR1 is MNHEY and CDR2 is SMNVEV (reference sequence). V was clipped by 3 bases and J by 2 bases, with 8 bases between them. The CDR3 is 13 residues long. DNA for the CDR3: TGTGCCAGCAGTTTTCAGGGAACCTACGAGCAGTACTTC. Amino acid sequence: CASSFQGTYEQYF.

The chain combines TRBV21-1 with TRBJ2-2; the DNA was not used to check the table's D call, TRBD1. TRBV21-1 is listed as a pseudogene. The CDR3 runs 17 residues. The CDR3 sequence: CASRILRTGIGTGELFF. The CDR3 DNA reads TGTGCCAGCAGGATTCTCCGGACAGGGATTGGAACCGGGGAGCTGTTTTTT.

The chain recombines TRBV20-1 with TRBJ1-2; 9 bases are a match to TRBD1. The trim removed 3 bases at V and 4 bases at J, leaving 3 bases unmatched. Germline V gives CDR1 DFQATT, CDR2 SNEGSKA (reference sequence). This CDR3 contains 13 residues. The CDR3 region has the DNA TGCAGTGCTAGTGAGGACAGGGGCTATGGCTACACCTTC. Its protein is CSASEDRGYGYTF.

The chain links TRBV5-1 to TRBJ2-7, with 7 bases identical to TRBD2. V lost 0 bases, J lost 3 bases, and 3 bases stayed unmatched. Germline lookup yields CDR1 SGHRS and CDR2 YFSETQ. The CDR3 covers 14 residues. This CDR3 reads CASSLGGTNYEQYF. CDR3 DNA sequence: TGCGCCAGCAGCTTGGGAGGGACTAACTACGAGCAGTACTTC.

The chain recombines TRBV7-9 with TRBJ2-3; D not resolved. Germline V gene data show CDR1 as SEHNR and CDR2 as FQNEAQ (reference sequence). The CDR3 contains 11 residues. Between the trimmed V and J ends, which lost 8 bases and 3 bases, there was a span of 6 bases. The CDR3 DNA reads TGTGCCAGCGAGAGGACAGATACGCAGTATTTT. Translated, it gives CASERTDTQYF.

This rearrangement joins TRBV7-2 to TRBJ2-2, with D maybe TRBD2 (7 bases). Germline lookup yields CDR1 SGHTA and CDR2 FQGNSA. V lost 5 bases to trimming and J lost 5 bases, with 15 bases between them. The CDR3 runs to 15 residues. CDR3 nucleotide sequence: TGTGCCAGCAGCCCCGCCGGGGGGCCGACCGGGGAGCTGTTTTTT. Its protein product is CASSPAGGPTGELFF.

This chain uses TRBV27 with TRBJ1-5, with TRBD1 identical over 9 bases. CDR3 length equals 13 residues. The J segment lost 6 bases and the V segment lost 7 bases, leaving 4 bases of the junction unmatched. From germline, CDR1 is MNHEY and CDR2 SMNVEV (reference sequence). CDR3 protein: CASNTGGGQPQHF. CDR3 sequence (DNA): TGTGCCAGCAACACAGGGGGCGGTCAGCCCCAGCATTTT.

The chain couples TRBV29-1 to TRBJ1-4, with unresolved D. This CDR3 has 11 amino acids. CDR1 SQVTM and CDR2 ANQGSEA come from the germline V gene. The V end was cut by 3 bases, the J end by 4 bases, with 3 bases between. CDR3 in DNA: TGCAGCGTTGATAATAATGAAAAACTGTTTTTT. Residues: CSVDNNEKLFF. The complete variable domain, with remaining parts taken from reference TRBV29-1 and TRBJ1-4, reads SAVISQKPSRDICQRGTSLTIQCQVDSQVTMMFWYRQQPGQSLTLIATANQGSEATYESGFVIDKFPISRPNLTFSTLTVSNMSPEDSSIYLCSVDNNEKLFFGSGTQLSVL.

This chain uses TRBV19 with TRBJ1-2, with 8 bases aligning to TRBD1. The V and J ends lost 2 bases and 4 bases, in that order; junction bases with no gene match: 3. CDR1 and CDR2 (germline): LNHDA, SQIVND (reference sequence). There are 14 residues in the CDR3. The CDR3: CASSIPGQAYGYTF. The CDR3, as DNA: TGTGCCAGTAGTATACCGGGACAGGCCTATGGCTACACCTTC.

The chain has TRBV27 and TRBJ2-1; 11 positions agree with TRBD2. The CDR3 has 15 residues. Germline CDR1 is MNHEY and CDR2 is SMNVEV (reference sequence). The J segment lost 5 bases and the V segment lost 7 bases, leaving 7 bases of the junction unmatched. The CDR3 protein is CASTPGLAANNEQFF. In nucleotides, the CDR3 is TGTGCCAGCACACCGGGACTAGCGGCAAACAATGAGCAGTTCTTC.

The chain uses TRBV4-1 and TRBJ2-1, with TRBD1 identical over 11 bases. Germline V lookup: CDR1 MGHRA, CDR2 YSYEKL. The V gene end was trimmed by 3 bases and the J gene end by 3 bases; junction bases not matched to a gene: 4. The CDR3 length is 16 residues. This CDR3 reads CASSHLGTGGYNEQFF. The DNA of the CDR3 is TGCGCCAGCAGCCACCTCGGGACAGGGGGCTACAATGAGCAGTTCTTC.

This rearrangement joins TRBV9 to TRBJ1-1; D not resolved. Germline CDR1 and CDR2: SGDLS and YYNGEE. Trimming took 3 bases from V and 11 from J, leaving 17 bases between them. This CDR3 region has 13 residues. CDR3 amino acids: CASSDRGSTGAFF. The CDR3 DNA reads TGTGCCAGCAGCGATAGAGGATCGACGGGGGCTTTCTTT. Based on the CDR3 plus reference TRBV9 and TRBJ1-1, the full variable domain is DSGVTQTPKHLITATGQRVTLRCSPRSGDLSVYWYQQSLDQGLQFLIQYYNGEERAKGNILERFSAQQFPDLHSELNLSSLELGDSALYFCASSDRGSTGAFFGQGTRLTVV.

The chain recombines TRBV18 with TRBJ2-7; 8 bases line up with TRBD2. The CDR3 is 15 amino acids. Looked up from germline, CDR1 is KGHSH and CDR2 is LQKENI. V lost 4 bases and J lost 2; bases outside the gene matches: 7. The CDR3, as DNA: TGTGCCAGCTCACGACGGGAGGGGTTCCCCTACGAGCAGTACTTC. Its protein is CASSRREGFPYEQYF.

The chain uses TRBV12-1 and TRBJ1-3; the table assigns TRBD1, which was not confirmed against the DNA. TRBV12-1 represents a pseudogene. This CDR3 is 20 amino acids long. The CDR3 coding sequence is TGTGCCAGCAGCTTTCGGACCCCAAACTACAGGGGGCGGCAGCGAAACACCATATATTTT. It codes for CASSFRTPNYRGRQRNTIYF.

The chain uses TRBV11-2 and TRBJ1-4, with 8 bases matching TRBD1. Per germline, CDR1 SGHAT and CDR2 FQNNGV. This CDR3 is 14 amino acids long. J was trimmed by 5 bases and V by 5 bases; bases with no gene match: 4. The CDR3 coding sequence is TGTGCCAGCAGCACCGGACAGGGAAATGAAAAACTGTTTTTT. This sequence encodes CASSTGQGNEKLFF.

This chain joins TRBV12-3 or TRBV12-4 and TRBJ1-1, with D hard to call. CDR3 length equals 11 residues. The V and J ends lost 7 bases and 10 bases respectively, with 13 bases between them. CDR3 in DNA: TGTGCCAGCACCGGGGAGGTAGGAGCTTTCTTT. Its protein product is CASTGEVGAFF.

The genes are TRBV2 and TRBJ2-1; TRBD1 agrees at 11 bases. Germline assignment: CDR1 SNHLY and CDR2 FYNNEI. The CDR3 has 14 residues. Unmatched junction bases numbered 4, after V lost 5 bases and J lost 7 bases. CDR3 in amino acids: CASSRGQGGNEQFF. CDR3 coding DNA: TGTGCCAGCAGTCGGGGACAGGGGGGAAATGAGCAGTTCTTC.